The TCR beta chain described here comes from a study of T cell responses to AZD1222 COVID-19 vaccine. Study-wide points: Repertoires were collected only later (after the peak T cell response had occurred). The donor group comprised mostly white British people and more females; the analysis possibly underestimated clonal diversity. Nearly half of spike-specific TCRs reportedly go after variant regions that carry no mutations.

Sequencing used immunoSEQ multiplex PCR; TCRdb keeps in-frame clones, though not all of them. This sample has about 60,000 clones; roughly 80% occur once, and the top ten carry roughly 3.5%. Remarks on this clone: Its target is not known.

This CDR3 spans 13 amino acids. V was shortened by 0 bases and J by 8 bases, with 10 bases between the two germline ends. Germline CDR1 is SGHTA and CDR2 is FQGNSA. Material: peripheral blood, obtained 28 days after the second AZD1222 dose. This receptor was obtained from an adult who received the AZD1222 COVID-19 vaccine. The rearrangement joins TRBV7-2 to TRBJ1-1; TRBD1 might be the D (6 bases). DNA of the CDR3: TGTGCCAGCAGCTTAGCCGAAGGACAGGAAGCTTTCTTT. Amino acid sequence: CASSLAEGQEAFF.